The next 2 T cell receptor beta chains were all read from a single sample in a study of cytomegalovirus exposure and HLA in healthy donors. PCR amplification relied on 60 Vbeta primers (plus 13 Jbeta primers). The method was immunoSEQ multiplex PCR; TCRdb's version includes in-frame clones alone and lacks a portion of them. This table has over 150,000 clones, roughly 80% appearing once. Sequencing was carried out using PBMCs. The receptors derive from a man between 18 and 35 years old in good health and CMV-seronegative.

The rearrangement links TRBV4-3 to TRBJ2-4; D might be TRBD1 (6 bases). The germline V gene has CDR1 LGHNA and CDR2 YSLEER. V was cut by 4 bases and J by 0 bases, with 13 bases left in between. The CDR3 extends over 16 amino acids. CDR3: CASSPEQGLAKNIQYF. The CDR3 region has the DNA TGCGCCAGCAGCCCCGAACAGGGCCTAGCCAAAAACATTCAGTACTTC.

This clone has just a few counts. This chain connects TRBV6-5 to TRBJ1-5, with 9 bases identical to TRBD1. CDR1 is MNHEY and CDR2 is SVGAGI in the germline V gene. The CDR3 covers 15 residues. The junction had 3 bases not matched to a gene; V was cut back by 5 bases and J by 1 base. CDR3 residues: CASSPTGGSNQPQHF. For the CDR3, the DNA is TGTGCCAGCAGTCCGACAGGGGGAAGCAATCAGCCCCAGCATTTT.